This TCR beta chain was documented in a study of OX40 agonist ivuxolimab in advanced cancers. Germline V CDR1 and CDR2: SGHTA, FQGNSA. The CDR3 has 11 amino acids. Deletions cut 2 bases from V and 9 bases from J, with 6 bases between. Here immunoSEQ multiplex PCR was the method, and the copy in TCRdb shows in-frame clones only, minus some. The table records some 100,000 clones, roughly four fifths of them present only once. The sequencing here drew on CD4+ or CD8+ T cells sorted from blood, taken in a trial of the OX40 agonist ivuxolimab. J is TRBJ2-3 and V is TRBV7-2; D ambiguous. The sequence derives from an adult with an advanced solid tumor such as melanoma, head and neck, liver or kidney cancer. This chain's CDR3 is CASSLTKTQYF. CDR3 bases: TGTGCCAGCAGCTTAACAAAGACGCAGTATTTT. Drawing the rest from reference TRBV7-2 and TRBJ2-3, the complete variable domain is GAGVSQSPSNKVTEKGKDVELRCDPISGHTALYWYRQSLGQGLEFLIYFQGNSAPDKSGLPSDRFSAERTGGSVSTLTIQRTQQEDSAVYLCASSLTKTQYFGPGTRLTVL.